The 20 T cell receptor beta chains below all came from one sample that was sequenced in a study of regulatory T cells in long-lasting Graves disease. To make TCR beta libraries, researchers used iRepertoire HTBI primers and Arm-PCR of CDR3 regions. TCRdb reanalysed the multiplex PCR reads using MiXCR and keeps one entry per CDR3 protein. The data contain hundreds of thousands of distinct CDR3 sequences, about a fifth of them singletons. Time point denoted: persistent/refractory GD, antithyroid drugs over 5 years with positive TRAb. Researchers made the TCR library from RNA that was extracted from PBMCs. This specimen was peripheral blood mononuclear cells (PBMCs), taken when the disease was refractory, from a patient treated with antithyroid drugs. All receptors derive from a female donor with Graves disease.

The chain combines TRBV7-8 with TRBJ1-1; no clear D gene. CDR1 and CDR2 from the germline V gene are SGHVS and FQNEAQ. The CDR3 has 16 residues. V was clipped by 5 bases and J by 4 bases, with 20 bases between them. As DNA, the CDR3 is TGTGCCAGCAGCGAAAACCATCCGTCTAAGGCCACTGAAGCTTTCTTT. Translating it yields CASSENHPSKATEAFF.

V is TRBV6-2 or TRBV6-3 and J is TRBJ2-7; D unclear. CDR1 and CDR2 from the germline V gene are MNHEY and SVGEGT. The length of the CDR3 is 12 residues. The V gene lost 4 bases and the J gene lost 5 bases, with 9 bases spanning the gap. The chain's CDR3 is CASSSSENEQYF. The CDR3 region has the DNA TGTGCCAGCAGTTCGAGCGAAAACGAGCAGTACTTC.

This clonotype showed up many times. This chain links TRBV28 with TRBJ2-2, with 8 bases aligning to TRBD2. Per the germline V gene, CDR1 is MDHEN and CDR2 is SYDVKM. The CDR3 extends over 16 amino acids. J gave up 5 bases and V 6 bases, and 11 bases lay outside the gene matches. The CDR3 loop reads CASSQLAEWETGELFF. DNA for the CDR3: TGTGCCAGCAGCCAACTAGCGGAGTGGGAAACCGGGGAGCTGTTTTTT.

This clonotype was counted many times. The chain recombines TRBV7-2 with TRBJ1-3; D not resolved. The CDR3 is 15 residues long. In germline, CDR1 is SGHTA, CDR2 FQGNSA. With 1 base removed from V and 2 bases from J, the gap between germline ends came to 9 bases. The DNA for the CDR3 is TGTGCCAGCAGCTTAGTTACCACTACTGGAAACACCATATATTTT. Translation gives CASSLVTTTGNTIYF.

The J gene is TRBJ1-5, the V gene TRBV4-1; D is unclear. The CDR3 extends over 13 amino acids. CDR1 is MGHRA, CDR2 YSYEKL, per germline. V lost 0 bases, J lost 3 bases, and 3 bases lay in between. The CDR3 loop is CASSQDVNQPQHF. CDR3 DNA: TGCGCCAGCAGCCAAGATGTCAATCAGCCCCAGCATTTT.

This clonotype occurred many times. J is TRBJ1-2 and V is TRBV12-3 or TRBV12-4, with TRBD1 identical over 9 bases. Germline trimming cut 5 bases from V and 4 bases from J; bases unmatched to any gene: 5. This CDR3 has 14 amino acids. For the CDR3, the DNA is TGTGCCAGCAGTCCGGACAGGGGCCCCTATGGCTACACCTTC. As protein: CASSPDRGPYGYTF.

This clonotype showed up many times. The rearrangement uses TRBV6-5 and TRBJ1-1, with no clear D. The CDR3 extends over 12 amino acids. Germline CDR1 and CDR2: MNHEY and SVGAGI. The ends were cut back, 0 bases at V and 3 bases at J, with 2 bases in the middle. In DNA, the CDR3 is TGTGCCAGCAGTTACTCACACACTGAAGCTTTCTTT. This translates into CASSYSHTEAFF.

The V gene is TRBV20-1, the J gene TRBJ1-2, with 10 bases that match TRBD1. This CDR3 contains 13 residues. V dropped 3 bases and J dropped 6; count of bases not matched to a gene: 4. Per germline, CDR1 DFQATT and CDR2 SNEGSKA (reference sequence). The CDR3 protein is CSARPGTGDGYTF. The CDR3 nucleotides read TGCAGTGCTAGGCCCGGGACAGGGGATGGCTACACCTTC.

The chain recombines TRBV20-1 with TRBJ2-7; D uncertain. This CDR3 is built from 12 residues. Per germline, CDR1 DFQATT and CDR2 SNEGSKA (reference sequence). Deletions cut 8 bases from V and 4 bases from J, with 15 bases between. The CDR3 reads CSIDGSQYEQYF. The CDR3 DNA follows: TGCAGTATAGACGGTAGCCAGTACGAGCAGTACTTC.

At least ten counts were recorded for this clonotype. As DNA, the CDR3 is TGCAGCGTTGTTTACACCTACGAGCAGTACTTC. Translating it yields CSVVYTYEQYF. The V gene is TRBV29-1, the J gene TRBJ2-7; D is uncertain. In germline, CDR1 is SQVTM, CDR2 ANQGSEA. Deletions cut 4 bases from V and 2 bases from J, with 6 bases between. The CDR3 consists of 11 residues.

This clonotype has a count of ten or more. The CDR3 loop is CASSADRVYEQYF. The CDR3 DNA sequence: TGTGCCAGCAGCGCCGACAGGGTCTACGAGCAGTACTTC. The V gene is TRBV11-2, the J gene TRBJ2-7, with 7 bases identical to TRBD1. The CDR3 covers 13 residues. Per the germline V gene, CDR1 is SGHAT and CDR2 is FQNNGV. The junction had 4 bases not matched to a gene; V was cut back by 5 bases and J by 3 bases.

The rearrangement links TRBV7-3 to TRBJ1-1, with D possibly TRBD1 on 5 matching bases. Trimming removed 0 bases from V and 3 bases from J, with 11 bases in between. The CDR3 contains 15 residues. CDR1 is SGHTA, CDR2 FQGTGA, per germline. The CDR3 reads CASSLTGQTDTEAFF. CDR3 coding DNA: TGTGCCAGCAGCTTAACGGGGCAGACAGACACTGAAGCTTTCTTT.

The chain combines TRBV6-1 with TRBJ1-1, with a weak D call TRBD1 (6 bases). The CDR3 sequence is 13 residues long. V was clipped by 6 bases and J by 1 base, with 9 bases between them. Looked up from germline, CDR1 is MNHNS and CDR2 is SASEGT. CDR3 sequence reads: CASRLDRNTEAFF. The CDR3 nucleotides are TGTGCCAGCAGACTGGACAGGAACACTGAAGCTTTCTTT.

This clonotype was counted ten times or more. The J gene is TRBJ2-7, the V gene TRBV2, with D unresolved. Trimming removed 10 bases from V and 0 bases from J, with 10 bases in between. CDR3 length: 12 amino acids. CDR1 is SNHLY and CDR2 is FYNNEI in the germline V gene. Written as DNA, the CDR3 is TGTGCCACAGTAGATAGCTCCTACGAGCAGTACTTC. Residues: CATVDSSYEQYF.

The chain couples TRBV11-2 to TRBJ2-2; a weak D match, TRBD1 (6 bases). Between the trimmed V and J ends, which lost 3 bases and 4 bases, there was a span of 15 bases. This CDR3 region has 16 residues. Germline CDR1 is SGHAT and CDR2 is FQNNGV. The CDR3 protein is CASSFTGKSPTGELFF. CDR3 sequence (DNA): TGTGCCAGCAGCTTTACAGGGAAGTCTCCCACCGGGGAGCTGTTTTTT.

This clonotype was counted only a few times. The chain links TRBV7-9 to TRBJ2-7; perhaps TRBD1 as D (6 bases). Trimming stripped 3 bases from V and 3 bases from J, with 15 bases between. Looked up from germline, CDR1 is SEHNR and CDR2 is FQNEAQ (reference sequence). The CDR3 sequence is 15 residues long. CDR3 sequence (DNA): TGTGCCAGCAGCTTTAGCAGGGGAATGGTCTACGAGCAGTACTTC. Amino acid sequence: CASSFSRGMVYEQYF.

The genes are TRBV28 and TRBJ2-3, with D tentatively TRBD2 (6 bases). The CDR3 loop spans 15 amino acids. Trimming stripped 6 bases from V and 4 bases from J, with 17 bases between. Germline CDR1 MDHEN, CDR2 SYDVKM. The CDR3 DNA reads TGTGCCAGCAGACTCGGGGGTCTACGCGCAGATACGCAGTATTTT. Encoded protein: CASRLGGLRADTQYF.

V usage is TRBV6-5 and J usage is TRBJ1-6; a possible D gene is TRBD1 (6 bases). The CDR3 length is 15 residues. Germline-derived CDR1 and CDR2 are MNHEY and SVGAGI. The V end was cut by 0 bases, the J end by 9 bases, with 12 bases between. CDR3 DNA sequence: TGTGCCAGCAGTTACTCGGCAGGGGTTGGTTCACCCCTCCACTTT. It is translated as CASSYSAGVGSPLHF.

This clonotype showed up many times. The chain has TRBV6-1 and TRBJ2-5, with 10 positions matching TRBD1. The CDR3 spans 15 residues. With V trimmed by 6 bases and J by 2 bases, 6 bases remained unmatched. CDR1 is MNHNS and CDR2 is SASEGT in the germline V gene. The CDR3 here is CASSPGTGVQETQYF. CDR3 coding DNA: TGTGCCAGCAGCCCTGGGACAGGGGTTCAAGAGACCCAGTACTTC.

The J gene is TRBJ1-4, the V gene TRBV7-9, with 7 bases aligning to TRBD1. Germline V gene data show CDR1 as SEHNR and CDR2 as FQNEAQ (reference sequence). V was clipped by 4 bases and J by 6 bases; unmatched bases: 8. This CDR3 comprises 15 residues. CDR3 in DNA: TGTGCCAGCAGCTCGGGACAGCCGGCGGATGAAAAACTGTTTTTT. This encodes CASSSGQPADEKLFF.